The 15 T cell receptor beta chains given below trace back to one sample, sequenced in a study of blood T cells in healthy people across ages. The use of a sample-barcoded 5' primer and a J-beta primer mix characterized a second PCR of roughly 7 to 11 cycles. One entry per CDR3 protein results from TCRdb running MiXCR on the 5' RACE reads. The sample holds about 1.5 million distinct CDR3 sequences, approximately 43% seen once. Sequences were obtained from blood. The receptor source for this set is a woman aged 18-30 years in good health.

The CDR3 spells CSASLGHRPYNEQFF. DNA for the CDR3: TGCAGTGCTAGTCTGGGACACCGACCCTACAATGAGCAGTTCTTC. This sequence joins TRBV20-1 and TRBJ2-1; weak D call: TRBD1 (6 bases). Germline V gives CDR1 DFQATT, CDR2 SNEGSKA (reference sequence). The CDR3 has 15 amino acids. Trimming shortened V by 3 bases and J by 2 bases, and 14 bases separated the two germline ends.

The rearrangement joins TRBV12-3 or TRBV12-4 to TRBJ1-1; perhaps TRBD1 as D (6 bases). The CDR3 consists of 13 residues. Trimming took 8 bases from V and 4 from J, leaving 14 bases between them. DNA of the CDR3: TGTGCCAGCGACGGGACATTTGGCACTGAAGCTTTCTTT. Translated, it gives CASDGTFGTEAFF.

The table lists this clonotype with a few counts. The J gene is TRBJ1-2, the V gene TRBV20-1, with 9 bases identical to TRBD1. The germline gives CDR1 DFQATT, CDR2 SNEGSKA (reference sequence). V lost 6 bases and J lost 3; bases outside the gene matches: 8. The CDR3 spans 14 residues. The CDR3 reads CSASGGQGHYGYTF. The CDR3 DNA is TGCAGTGCAAGCGGGGGACAGGGACACTATGGCTACACCTTC.

The V gene is TRBV6-1, the J gene TRBJ2-1; possibly TRBD2 for D (5 bases). The germline V and J ends were trimmed by 6 bases and 8 bases, with 14 bases remaining between them. The CDR3 has 13 residues. Germline assignment: CDR1 MNHNS and CDR2 SASEGT. The chain's CDR3 is CASSTLPGYEQFF. DNA of the CDR3: TGTGCCAGCAGCACCCTACCGGGATATGAGCAGTTCTTC.

This sequence joins TRBV29-1 and TRBJ1-2; 7 bases align to TRBD1. The germline CDR1 and CDR2 sequences are SQVTM and ANQGSEA. This CDR3 comprises 13 residues. After removal of 2 bases from V and 4 bases from J, the junction contained 4 bases not matched to a gene. CDR3 protein: CSVENRGSYGYTF. The CDR3 DNA follows: TGCAGCGTTGAAAACAGGGGCAGCTATGGCTACACCTTC.

This clonotype was picked up a small number of times. This chain joins TRBV18 and TRBJ1-2; unclear D gene. V lost 3 bases to trimming and J lost 2 bases, with 13 bases between them. This CDR3 region has 15 residues. Germline CDR1 and CDR2: KGHSH and LQKENI. CDR3 sequence: CASSPQGEANYGYTF. The CDR3 DNA reads as TGTGCCAGCTCACCCCAAGGAGAAGCGAACTATGGCTACACCTTC.

This chain links TRBV27 with TRBJ2-3; D may be TRBD2 (6 bases). CDR1 and CDR2 (germline): MNHEY, SMNVEV (reference sequence). V lost 5 bases, J lost 2 bases, and 14 bases lay in between. CDR3 size: 15 residues. CDR3 loop: CASSPLWGDTDTQYF. The CDR3 DNA is TGTGCCAGCAGTCCGTTATGGGGGGACACAGATACGCAGTATTTT.

The chain links TRBV27 to TRBJ2-7, with D possibly matching TRBD2 (7 bases). Germline values: CDR1 MNHEY, CDR2 SMNVEV (reference sequence). The CDR3 sequence is 11 residues long. V was shortened by 6 bases and J by 8 bases, with 11 bases between the two germline ends. For the CDR3, the DNA is TGTGCCAGCAGACAGCGGGACAAGCAGTACTTC. Protein: CASRQRDKQYF.

This clonotype was counted only a few times. The rearrangement uses TRBV10-3 and TRBJ2-7; D gene unclear. V was cut by 10 bases and J by 3 bases, with 13 bases left in between. The CDR3 spans 12 residues. Germline values: CDR1 ENHRY, CDR2 SYGVKD. The CDR3 spells CATNRQDYEQYF. The CDR3 DNA is TGTGCCACCAACAGACAAGACTACGAGCAGTACTTC.

This chain uses TRBV11-2 with TRBJ1-2, with D unclear. The CDR3 covers 14 residues. The V and J ends lost 6 bases and 3 bases respectively, with 14 bases between them. Germline V gives CDR1 SGHAT, CDR2 FQNNGV. The CDR3 DNA follows: TGTGCCAGCAGTCCAGAAATGGGCCACTATGGCTACACCTTC. This encodes CASSPEMGHYGYTF.

The chain combines TRBV11-2 with TRBJ2-4, with a tentative D call TRBD1 (5 bases). With the DNA end fitting TRBJ2-5 better, the J assignment may be wrong. Germline CDR1 and CDR2: SGHAT and FQNNGV. The CDR3 length is 15 residues. The CDR3 sequence: CASSLDRSGLETQYF. CDR3 nucleotide sequence: TGTGCCAGCAGCTTAGATCGTTCAGGGCTCGAGACCCAGTACTTC.

The rearrangement joins TRBV7-9 to TRBJ1-4; D gene unclear. The ends were cut back, 0 bases at V and 6 bases at J, with 11 bases in the middle. Germline CDR1 reads SEHNR; CDR2 reads FQNEAQ (reference sequence). The CDR3 is 15 residues long. The CDR3 sequence: CASSLAGSFYEKLFF. In nucleotides, the CDR3 is TGTGCCAGCAGCTTAGCGGGCAGCTTCTATGAAAAACTGTTTTTT.

This clonotype was recorded many times. The chain carries TRBV3-1 and TRBJ2-1; D not certain. The V and J ends lost 2 bases and 3 bases respectively, with 14 bases between them. Germline V CDR1 and CDR2: LGHDT, YNNKEL (reference sequence). This CDR3 contains 16 residues. CDR3: CASSQRVPGSYNEQFF. CDR3 nucleotide sequence: TGTGCCAGCAGCCAAAGAGTCCCCGGCAGCTACAATGAGCAGTTCTTC.

The chain recombines TRBV7-9 with TRBJ1-2, with TRBD1 matching 8 bases. V lost 4 bases to trimming and J lost 2 bases; unmatched junction nucleotides: 12. CDR1 is SEHNR, CDR2 FQNEAQ, per germline (reference sequence). The CDR3 sequence is 17 residues long. In DNA, the CDR3 is TGTGCCAGCAGCTCCCCCCCGGGACAGGAATTCAACTATGGCTACACCTTC. Protein product: CASSSPPGQEFNYGYTF.

The chain uses TRBV20-1 and TRBJ2-1; D is uncertain. Trimming pared 6 bases from V and 1 base from J, leaving 10 bases between. Germline CDR1 reads DFQATT; CDR2 reads SNEGSKA (reference sequence). The CDR3 contains 13 residues. CDR3 loop: CSAQRVSYNEQFF. The CDR3 DNA is TGCAGTGCCCAAAGGGTGTCCTACAATGAGCAGTTCTTC.